This T cell receptor (beta chain) is drawn from a study of CD8 T cells in Susac syndrome. The CDR3 has 14 residues. The V and J ends lost 6 bases and 2 bases, in that order; junction bases with no gene match: 4. RNA in amounts of about 0.5 to 1 ug was reverse transcribed with random hexamers. The TCR beta CDR3 was amplified by immunoSEQ multiplex PCR across 54 Vbeta, 13 Jbeta. TCRdb ran MiXCR on the immunoSEQ multiplex PCR reads and lists one entry per CDR3 protein. This sample has around 130,000 distinct CDR3 sequences, with approximately 94% found just once. Sequencing of TCR beta drew on CD8+ and CD4+ T cells from blood. FACS enriched CD8+ TEMRA cells, while bulk CD8+ and CD4+ were negatively isolated. Study-wide findings and caveats: The number of individuals included in the study's TCR sequencing and HLA analysis was acknowledged as relatively small.

With respect to this clonotype: Its antigen is not known.

The rearrangement uses TRBV12-3 or TRBV12-4 and TRBJ2-5; 9 bases are a match to TRBD1. The specimen sequenced was CD4+ T cells from PBMCs. The sequence was obtained from a human donor with multiple sclerosis. In DNA, the CDR3 is TGTGCCAGCAGGCGGACAGGGGCTCAAGAGACCCAGTACTTC. Translating gives CASRRTGAQETQYF.